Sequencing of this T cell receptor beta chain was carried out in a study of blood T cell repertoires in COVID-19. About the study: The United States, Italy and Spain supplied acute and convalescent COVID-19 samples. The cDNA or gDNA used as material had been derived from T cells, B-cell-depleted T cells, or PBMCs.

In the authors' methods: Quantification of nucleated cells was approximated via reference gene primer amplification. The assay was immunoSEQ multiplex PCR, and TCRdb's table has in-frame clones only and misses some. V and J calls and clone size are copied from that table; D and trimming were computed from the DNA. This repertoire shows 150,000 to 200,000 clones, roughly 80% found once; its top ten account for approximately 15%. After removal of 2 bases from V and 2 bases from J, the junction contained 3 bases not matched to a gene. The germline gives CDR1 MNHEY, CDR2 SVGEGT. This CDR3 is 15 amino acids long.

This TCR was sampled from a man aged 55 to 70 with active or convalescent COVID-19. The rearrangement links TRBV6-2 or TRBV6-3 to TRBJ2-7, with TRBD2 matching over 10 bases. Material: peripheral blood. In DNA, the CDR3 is TGTGCCAGCAGTTACCCCGGACTAGCGGCCTACGAGCAGTACTTC. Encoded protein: CASSYPGLAAYEQYF.